What follows are 25 T cell receptor beta chains derived from one specimen sequenced in a study of radiotherapy plus CTLA-4 blockade in lung cancer. The protocol was immunoSEQ multiplex PCR, while the TCRdb copy is restricted to in-frame clones and leaves out a portion. The sample has roughly 130,000 clones; 90% are singletons. Specimen: peripheral blood, collected from a patient treated with radiotherapy plus ipilimumab. The receptor source for this set is a human donor with non-small cell lung cancer that progressed on radiotherapy plus ipilimumab.

V gene TRBV7-3 combines with J gene TRBJ2-3; 10 bases fit TRBD2. The germline CDR1 and CDR2 sequences are SGHTA and FQGTGA. The CDR3 totals 15 residues. J was trimmed by 6 bases and V by 5 bases; bases with no gene match: 8. Here the CDR3 reads CASSLTSGVGDTQYF. For the CDR3, the DNA is TGTGCCAGCAGCCTTACTAGCGGGGTTGGGGATACGCAGTATTTT.

CDR3 region: CAARGRTEAFF. The DNA of the CDR3 is TGTGCCGCCAGGGGGCGGACTGAAGCTTTCTTT. The chain couples TRBV5-6 to TRBJ1-1; 8 positions match TRBD1. CDR3 length: 11 residues. With 10 bases clipped from V and 5 bases from J, the junction kept 4 bases outside the gene matches. Germline-derived CDR1 and CDR2 are SGHDT and YYEEEE.

This chain uses TRBV11-2 with TRBJ2-5; D is perhaps TRBD1 (6 bases). The CDR3 spans 15 residues. V was trimmed by 5 bases and J by 2 bases, leaving 15 bases between them. In germline, CDR1 is SGHAT, CDR2 FQNNGV. CDR3 sequence reads: CASSPQGRGQETQYF. The CDR3 DNA is TGTGCCAGCAGCCCTCAGGGGAGAGGACAAGAGACCCAGTACTTC.

This chain joins TRBV4-1 and TRBJ1-2; tentative D call: TRBD1 (5 bases). CDR1 is MGHRA, CDR2 YSYEKL, per germline. Trimming removed 3 bases at V and 8 bases at J, with 16 bases between. CDR3 length equals 14 residues. CDR3 sequence reads: CASSQSGQGGGYTF. CDR3 nucleotides: TGCGCCAGCAGCCAGTCGGGGCAGGGAGGCGGCTACACCTTC.

This clone was found once. The J gene is TRBJ2-1, the V gene TRBV19; 7 positions match TRBD1. CDR1 and CDR2 (germline): LNHDA, SQIVND (reference sequence). There are 17 residues in the CDR3. J lost 5 bases, V lost 3 bases, and 13 bases had no gene match. The CDR3 DNA is TGTGCCAGTAGTATGCTAGTTGGTCGGACAGGAAACAATGAGCAGTTCTTC. This translates into CASSMLVGRTGNNEQFF.

This clone showed up just a few times. J is TRBJ2-7 and V is TRBV29-1; the match to TRBD2 covers 8 bases. V shed 5 bases, J shed 1 base, and the junction held 13 bases outside the gene matches. Germline V gene lookup returns CDR1 SQVTM and CDR2 ANQGSEA. This CDR3 is 16 amino acids long. CDR3 DNA sequence: TGCAGCGTTCTCAGGTCGGGCGGGAGGAGGTCCTACGAGCAGTACTTC. Its protein product is CSVLRSGGRRSYEQYF.

The rearrangement links TRBV18 to TRBJ2-1; unclear D gene. The germline CDR1 and CDR2 sequences are KGHSH and LQKENI. The CDR3 extends over 12 amino acids. V was cut by 1 base and J by 8 bases, with 6 bases left in between. CDR3 protein: CASSPRGYEQFF. CDR3 nucleotides: TGTGCCAGCTCACCACGCGGCTATGAGCAGTTCTTC.

The V call is TRBV18, the J call TRBJ2-7; D gene ambiguous. V lost 8 bases and J lost 0, with 14 bases in between. This CDR3 has 14 amino acids. Germline assignment: CDR1 KGHSH and CDR2 LQKENI. The CDR3 sequence: CASPPGRNSYEQYF. The CDR3 DNA follows: TGTGCCAGCCCCCCGGGCAGGAACTCCTACGAGCAGTACTTC.

In this sample, this clone turned up once. This chain links TRBV5-1 with TRBJ1-5; 8 nucleotides align to TRBD1. CDR3 length: 15 amino acids. V was pared by 7 bases and J by 1 base, with 7 bases of the junction left unmatched. The germline gives CDR1 SGHRS, CDR2 YFSETQ. The chain's CDR3 is CASRQGISSNQPQHF. In DNA form, the CDR3 reads TGCGCCAGCCGACAGGGGATATCAAGCAATCAGCCCCAGCATTTT.

The rearrangement uses TRBV6-6 and TRBJ1-5; no reliable D call. The V end lost 6 bases, the J end lost 4 bases, and 16 bases lay between the germline ends. The CDR3 consists of 15 residues. Germline-derived CDR1 and CDR2 are MNHNY and SVGAGI (reference sequence). As DNA, the CDR3 is TGTGCCAGCAGCGATTGGGCGGGGAAAAATCAGCCCCAGCATTTT. Its protein product is CASSDWAGKNQPQHF.

The chain couples TRBV6-5 to TRBJ1-1; no clear D. Per the germline V gene, CDR1 is MNHEY and CDR2 is SVGAGI. The CDR3 has 11 residues. V lost 1 base, J lost 6 bases, and 3 bases lay in between. CDR3 bases: TGTGCCAGCAGTTACTTAGCTGAAGCTTTCTTT. The encoded protein is CASSYLAEAFF.

This sequence joins TRBV2 and TRBJ2-3; D may be TRBD1 or TRBD2 (5 bases each). Germline V gene data show CDR1 as SNHLY and CDR2 as FYNNEI. The ends were cut back, 8 bases at V and 6 bases at J, with 12 bases in the middle. CDR3 length: 12 residues. CDR3 sequence: CASGLSGDTQYF. The CDR3 DNA reads TGTGCCAGCGGACTTTCAGGGGATACGCAGTATTTT.

The chain has TRBV7-8 and TRBJ2-7, with D tentatively TRBD2 (5 bases). CDR1 is SGHVS, CDR2 FQNEAQ, per germline. The CDR3 sequence is 14 residues long. With 2 bases removed from V and 4 bases from J, the gap between germline ends came to 12 bases. The DNA for the CDR3 is TGTGCCAGCAGCTTACGAGGGCGTCAATACGAGCAGTACTTC. Amino acid sequence: CASSLRGRQYEQYF.

This rearrangement joins TRBV2 to TRBJ2-7, with 7 positions matching TRBD2. This CDR3 contains 15 residues. Germline CDR1 and CDR2: SNHLY and FYNNEI. Germline trimming cut 5 bases from V and 0 bases from J; bases unmatched to any gene: 7. CDR3 protein: CASSPNLAASYEQYF. The DNA for the CDR3 is TGTGCCAGCAGTCCTAACCTAGCGGCCTCCTACGAGCAGTACTTC.

The rearrangement links TRBV5-1 to TRBJ1-2; TRBD1 matches at 10 bases. Germline V gene data show CDR1 as SGHRS and CDR2 as YFSETQ. The CDR3 spans 14 residues. V trimming: 4 bases; J trimming: 8 bases; junction bases outside the gene matches: 8. CDR3 coding DNA: TGCGCCAGCAGCCTCATCGGGACAGGGGAAGGCTACACCTTC. Residues: CASSLIGTGEGYTF.

The V and J genes are TRBV18 and TRBJ1-2; TRBD1 matches 8 bases. Per the germline V gene, CDR1 is KGHSH and CDR2 is LQKENI. Losses at the gene ends were 3 bases for V and 5 bases for J; bases not matched to a gene: 2. This CDR3 has 13 residues. CDR3 protein: CASSPDRVYGYTF. Written as DNA, the CDR3 is TGTGCCAGCTCACCGGACAGGGTTTATGGCTACACCTTC. Based on the CDR3 plus reference TRBV18 and TRBJ1-2, the full variable domain is NAGVMQNPRHLVRRRGQEARLRCSPMKGHSHVYWYRQLPEEGLKFMVYLQKENIIDESGMPKERFSAEFPKEGPSILRIQQVVRGDSAAYFCASSPDRVYGYTFGSGTRLTVV.

The V call is TRBV14, the J call TRBJ2-3; possibly TRBD2 for D (6 bases). V lost 4 bases, J lost 1 base, and 21 bases lay in between. The length of the CDR3 is 18 residues. CDR1 is SGHDN, CDR2 FVKESK, per germline. CDR3 bases: TGTGCCAGCAGCCCAGATTATGGAGGAGGGCCTGGCACAGATACGCAGTATTTT. Translated: CASSPDYGGGPGTDTQYF.

The chain links TRBV6-6 to TRBJ2-1; D gene unclear. This CDR3 is built from 14 residues. V lost 1 base and J lost 8, with 12 bases in between. The germline V gene encodes CDR1 MNHNY and CDR2 SVGAGI (reference sequence). The CDR3 region is CASSYFGRDHEQFF. The CDR3 DNA follows: TGTGCCAGCAGTTACTTCGGACGAGATCATGAGCAGTTCTTC.

The chain links TRBV5-4 to TRBJ1-4; D not certain. Germline V gene sequence: CDR1 SGHNT, CDR2 YYREEE (reference sequence). The CDR3 consists of 15 residues. Deletions cut 3 bases from V and 0 bases from J, with 9 bases between. The CDR3 nucleotides read TGTGCCAGCAGCTCAAGACCGACAACTAATGAAAAACTGTTTTTT. Encoded protein: CASSSRPTTNEKLFF.

The V gene is TRBV5-1, the J gene TRBJ2-7, with a tentative D call TRBD1 (7 bases). V shed 0 bases and J shed 3 bases, with 10 bases lying between them. The CDR3 extends over 14 amino acids. CDR1 and CDR2 (germline): SGHRS, YFSETQ. The CDR3 loop is CASSLGQGGYEQYF. Written as DNA, the CDR3 is TGCGCCAGCAGCTTGGGCCAGGGGGGCTACGAGCAGTACTTC.

The rearrangement uses TRBV4-1 and TRBJ2-5; 8 bases agree with TRBD2. V dropped 5 bases and J dropped 5; count of bases not matched to a gene: 16. The CDR3 sequence is 17 residues long. CDR1 MGHRA and CDR2 YSYEKL come from the germline V gene. CDR3 amino acids: CASSSPSGSGSLETQYF. CDR3 coding DNA: TGCGCCAGCAGCTCCCCCTCGGGGAGCGGGAGTTTGGAGACCCAGTACTTC.

This chain joins TRBV6-1 and TRBJ1-4; 10 bases line up with TRBD1. The CDR3 is 13 amino acids. Germline values: CDR1 MNHNS, CDR2 SASEGT. V shed 7 bases and J 5 bases; nucleotides not matched to a gene: 1. In DNA form, the CDR3 reads TGTGCCAGCACGGACAGGGGGAATGAAAAACTGTTTTTT. Its translation: CASTDRGNEKLFF.

V is TRBV4-1 and J is TRBJ1-1, with 8 positions matching TRBD1. The CDR3 consists of 18 residues. CDR1 is MGHRA and CDR2 is YSYEKL in the germline V gene. With V trimmed by 3 bases and J by 0 bases, 12 bases remained unmatched. In nucleotides, the CDR3 is TGCGCCAGCAGCCACAAGTCTACAGGGGGGGCACTGAACACTGAAGCTTTCTTT. It yields the protein CASSHKSTGGALNTEAFF.

The V gene is TRBV13, the J gene TRBJ2-7; 9 nucleotides line up with TRBD2. Unmatched junction bases numbered 5, after V lost 4 bases and J lost 7 bases. CDR1 is PRHDT and CDR2 is FYEKMQ in the germline V gene (reference sequence). The CDR3 consists of 13 residues. CDR3 protein: CASSSGLAKEQYF. The CDR3 DNA sequence: TGTGCCAGCAGCTCGGGACTAGCTAAAGAGCAGTACTTC.

The chain joins TRBV5-6 to TRBJ2-5, with TRBD2 matching over 8 bases. TRBJ2-7 explains the end of the DNA better; the J call may be wrong. CDR1 is SGHDT and CDR2 is YYEEEE in the germline V gene. The CDR3 sequence is 17 residues long. CDR3 sequence reads: CASSPPSPGLGYPEQYF. DNA for the CDR3: TGTGCCAGCAGCCCCCCCAGCCCGGGACTAGGGTATCCCGAGCAGTACTTC.